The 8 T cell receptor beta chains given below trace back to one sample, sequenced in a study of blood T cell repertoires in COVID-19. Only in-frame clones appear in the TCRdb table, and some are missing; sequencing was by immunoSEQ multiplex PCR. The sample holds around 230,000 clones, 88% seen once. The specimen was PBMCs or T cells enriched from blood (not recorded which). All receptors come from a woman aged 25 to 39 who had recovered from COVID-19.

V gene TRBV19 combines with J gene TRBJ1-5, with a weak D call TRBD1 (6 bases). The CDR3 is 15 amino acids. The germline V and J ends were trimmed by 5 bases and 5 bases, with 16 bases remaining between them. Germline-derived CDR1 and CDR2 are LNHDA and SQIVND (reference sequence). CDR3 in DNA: TGTGCCAGTAGTGTTACAGGGATCGGGGATCAGCCCCAGCATTTT. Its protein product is CASSVTGIGDQPQHF.

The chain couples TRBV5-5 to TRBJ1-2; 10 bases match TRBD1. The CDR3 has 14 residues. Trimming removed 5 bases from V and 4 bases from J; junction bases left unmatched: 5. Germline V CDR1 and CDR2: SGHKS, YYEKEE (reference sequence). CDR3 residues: CASRRDRGLYGYTF. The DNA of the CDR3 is TGTGCCAGCAGGAGGGACAGGGGCCTCTATGGCTACACCTTC.

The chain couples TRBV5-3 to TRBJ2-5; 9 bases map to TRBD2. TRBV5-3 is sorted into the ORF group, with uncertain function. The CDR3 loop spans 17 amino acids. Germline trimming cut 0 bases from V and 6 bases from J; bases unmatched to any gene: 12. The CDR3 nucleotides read TGTGCCAGAAGCTTGGACCCCTTGCGGGGGGGCCGAAAGACCCAGTACTTC. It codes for CARSLDPLRGGRKTQYF.

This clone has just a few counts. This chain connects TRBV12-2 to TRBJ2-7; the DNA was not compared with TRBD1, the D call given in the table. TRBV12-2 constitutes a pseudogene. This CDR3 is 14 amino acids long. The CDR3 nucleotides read TGTGCAAGTCGCTGGGGCCGGTACAACTACGAGCAGTACTTC. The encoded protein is CASRWGRYNYEQYF.

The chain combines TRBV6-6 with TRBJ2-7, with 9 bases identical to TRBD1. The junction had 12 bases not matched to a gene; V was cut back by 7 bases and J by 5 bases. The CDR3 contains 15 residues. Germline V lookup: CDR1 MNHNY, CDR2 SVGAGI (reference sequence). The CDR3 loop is CASNLKGTGYHEQYF. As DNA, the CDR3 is TGTGCCAGCAACCTCAAGGGGACAGGGTACCACGAGCAGTACTTC.

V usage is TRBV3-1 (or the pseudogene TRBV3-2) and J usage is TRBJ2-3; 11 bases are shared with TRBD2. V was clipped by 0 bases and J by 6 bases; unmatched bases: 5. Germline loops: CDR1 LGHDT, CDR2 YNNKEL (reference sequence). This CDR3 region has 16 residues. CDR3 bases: TGTGCCAGCAGCCAAGATAAGCCTAGCGGGGGGGATACGCAGTATTTT. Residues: CASSQDKPSGGDTQYF.

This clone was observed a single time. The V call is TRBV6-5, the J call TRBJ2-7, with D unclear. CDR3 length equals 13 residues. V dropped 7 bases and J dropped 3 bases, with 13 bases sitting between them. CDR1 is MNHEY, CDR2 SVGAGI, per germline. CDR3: CASMFDKDYEQYF. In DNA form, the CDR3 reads TGTGCCAGCATGTTCGACAAGGACTACGAGCAGTACTTC.

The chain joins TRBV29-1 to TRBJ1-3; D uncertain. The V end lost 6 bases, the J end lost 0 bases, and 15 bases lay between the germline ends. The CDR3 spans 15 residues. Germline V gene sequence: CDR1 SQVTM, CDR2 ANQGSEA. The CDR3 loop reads CSVGGNPSSGNTIYF. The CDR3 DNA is TGCAGCGTCGGAGGGAACCCTAGCTCTGGAAACACCATATATTTT.